These T cell receptor beta chains were read from a single sample in a study of OX40 agonist ivuxolimab in advanced cancers. Method: immunoSEQ multiplex PCR; TCRdb's copy keeps in-frame clones and lacks some. The sample records 45,000 or so clones, around nine tenths being singletons. The sample in question was CD4+ or CD8+ T cells sorted from blood, obtained in a trial of the OX40 agonist ivuxolimab. All receptors derive from an adult with an advanced solid tumor such as melanoma, head and neck, liver or kidney cancer. CDR3s include the opening cysteine and the closing phenylalanine or tryptophan. Each record gives: D gene, J gene, V gene, CDR3 protein. D genes are given only for firm matches.

NA | TRBJ1-2 | TRBV28 | CASSYPNPGNYGYTF
NA | TRBJ2-7 | TRBV10-3 | CAISPTGSYEQYF
NA | TRBJ2-3 | TRBV4-1 | CASSQDDRGGDTQYF
NA | TRBJ1-5 | TRBV11-2 | CASSLDANQPQHF
TRBD2 | TRBJ2-3 | TRBV19 | CASTRSSGRADTQYF
NA | TRBJ2-2 | TRBV7-9 | CATPRLGWNTGELFF
TRBD1 | TRBJ2-5 | TRBV10-3 | CAINYRGVGETQYF
NA | TRBJ1-3 | TRBV30 | CAWSTLSGNTIYF
NA | TRBJ1-5 | TRBV30 | CAWSVAGGQPQHF
NA | TRBJ2-7 | TRBV27 | CASTRSGGFNEQYF
NA | TRBJ1-1 | TRBV6-5 | CASIPARAGVTEAFF
NA | TRBJ2-3 | TRBV19 | CASSIEQGDNTQYF
NA | TRBJ2-1 | TRBV30 | CAWSRGSYNEQFF
NA | TRBJ1-1 | TRBV7-2 | CASSLAYPRGTEAFF